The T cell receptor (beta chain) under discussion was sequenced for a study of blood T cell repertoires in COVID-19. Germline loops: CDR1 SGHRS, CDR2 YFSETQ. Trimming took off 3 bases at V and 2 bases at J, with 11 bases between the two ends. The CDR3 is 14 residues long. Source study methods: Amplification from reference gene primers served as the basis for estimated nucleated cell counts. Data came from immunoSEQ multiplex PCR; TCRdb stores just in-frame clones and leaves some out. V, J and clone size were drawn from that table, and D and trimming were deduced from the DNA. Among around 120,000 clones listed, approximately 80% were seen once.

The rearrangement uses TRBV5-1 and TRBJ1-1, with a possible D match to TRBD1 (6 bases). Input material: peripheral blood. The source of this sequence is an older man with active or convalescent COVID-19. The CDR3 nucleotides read TGCGCCAGCAGCTGGACTGGGGGCAACACTGAAGCTTTCTTT. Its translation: CASSWTGGNTEAFF.